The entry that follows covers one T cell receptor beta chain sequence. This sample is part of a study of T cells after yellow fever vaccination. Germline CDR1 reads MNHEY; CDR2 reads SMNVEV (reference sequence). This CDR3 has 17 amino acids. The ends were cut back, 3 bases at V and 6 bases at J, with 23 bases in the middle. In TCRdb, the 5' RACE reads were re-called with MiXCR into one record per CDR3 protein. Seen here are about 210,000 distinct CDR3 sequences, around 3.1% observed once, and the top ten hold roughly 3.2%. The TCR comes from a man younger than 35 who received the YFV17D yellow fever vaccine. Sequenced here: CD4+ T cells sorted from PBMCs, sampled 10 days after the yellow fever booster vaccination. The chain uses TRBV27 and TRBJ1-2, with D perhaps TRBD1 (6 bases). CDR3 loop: CASSFSQRGFRGDGYTF. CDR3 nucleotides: TGTGCCAGCAGTTTTTCGCAAAGGGGGTTCCGAGGGGATGGCTACACCTTC.